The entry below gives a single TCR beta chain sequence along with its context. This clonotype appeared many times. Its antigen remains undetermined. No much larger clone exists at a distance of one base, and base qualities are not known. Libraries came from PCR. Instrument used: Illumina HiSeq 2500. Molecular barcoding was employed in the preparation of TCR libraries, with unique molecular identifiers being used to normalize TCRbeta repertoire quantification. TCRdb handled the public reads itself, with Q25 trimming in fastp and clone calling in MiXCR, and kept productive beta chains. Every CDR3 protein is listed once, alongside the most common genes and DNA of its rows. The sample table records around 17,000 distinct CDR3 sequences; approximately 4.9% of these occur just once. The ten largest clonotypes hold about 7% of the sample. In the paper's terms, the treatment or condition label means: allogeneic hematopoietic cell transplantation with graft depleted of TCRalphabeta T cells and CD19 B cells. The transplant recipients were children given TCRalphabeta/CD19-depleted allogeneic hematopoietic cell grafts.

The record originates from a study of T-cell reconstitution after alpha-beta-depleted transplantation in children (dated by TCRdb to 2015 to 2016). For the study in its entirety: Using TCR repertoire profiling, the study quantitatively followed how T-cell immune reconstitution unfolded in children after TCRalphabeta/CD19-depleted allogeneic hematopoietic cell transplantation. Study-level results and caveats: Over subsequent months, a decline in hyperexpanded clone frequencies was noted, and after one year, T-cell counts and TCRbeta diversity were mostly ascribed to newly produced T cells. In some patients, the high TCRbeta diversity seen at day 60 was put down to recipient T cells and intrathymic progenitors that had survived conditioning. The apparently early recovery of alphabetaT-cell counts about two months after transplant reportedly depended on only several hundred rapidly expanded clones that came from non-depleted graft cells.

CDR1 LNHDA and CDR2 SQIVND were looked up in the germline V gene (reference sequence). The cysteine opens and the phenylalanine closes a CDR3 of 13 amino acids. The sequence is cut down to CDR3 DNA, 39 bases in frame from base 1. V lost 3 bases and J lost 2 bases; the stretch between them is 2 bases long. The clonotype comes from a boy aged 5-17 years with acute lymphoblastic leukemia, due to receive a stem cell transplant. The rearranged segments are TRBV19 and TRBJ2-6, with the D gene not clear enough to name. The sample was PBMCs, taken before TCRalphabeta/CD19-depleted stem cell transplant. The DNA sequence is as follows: TGTGCCAGTAGTATGCCTGGGGCCAACGTCCTGACTTTC. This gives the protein CASSMPGANVLTF.